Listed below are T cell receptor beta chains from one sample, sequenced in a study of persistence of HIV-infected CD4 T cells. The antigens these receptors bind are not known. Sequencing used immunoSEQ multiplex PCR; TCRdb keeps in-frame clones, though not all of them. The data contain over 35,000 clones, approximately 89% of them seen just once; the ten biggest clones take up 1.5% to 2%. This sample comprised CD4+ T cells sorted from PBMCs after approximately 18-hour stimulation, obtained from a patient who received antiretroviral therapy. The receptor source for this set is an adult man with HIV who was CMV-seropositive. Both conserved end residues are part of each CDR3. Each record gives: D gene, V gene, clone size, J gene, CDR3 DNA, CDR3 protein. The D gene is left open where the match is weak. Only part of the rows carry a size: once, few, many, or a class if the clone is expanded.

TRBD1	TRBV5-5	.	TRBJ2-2	TGTGCCAGCAGCTTGGACCCGGGACAGGGAACCGGGGAGCTGTTTTTT	CASSLDPGQGTGELFF
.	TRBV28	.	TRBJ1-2	TGTGCCAGCAGCAAAACAGCGGGGGGGTCCTATGGCTACACCTTC	CASSKTAGGSYGYTF
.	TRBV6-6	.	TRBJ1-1	TGTGCCAGCAGTTCTCATGGGGGCACTGAAGCTTTCTTT	CASSSHGGTEAFF
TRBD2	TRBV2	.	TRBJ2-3	TGTGCCAGCACTCCGAGGGTAGCGGGGATTTACACAGATACGCAGTATTTT	CASTPRVAGIYTDTQYF
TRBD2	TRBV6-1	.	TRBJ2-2	TGTGCCAGCAGTGAGCGGGGGGGCCCCGGGGAGCTGTTTTTT	CASSERGGPGELFF
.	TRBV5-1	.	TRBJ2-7	TGCGCCAGCAGCTTGGAACCCAAACCATCCTACGAGCAGTACTTC	CASSLEPKPSYEQYF
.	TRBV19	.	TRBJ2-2	TGTGCCAGTCTTCGGCAGTACACCGGGGAGCTGTTTTTT	CASLRQYTGELFF
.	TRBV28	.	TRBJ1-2	TGTGCCAGCAGTTTGGGAGTGGGCGCAGGCACCATCTATGGCTACACCTTC	CASSLGVGAGTIYGYTF
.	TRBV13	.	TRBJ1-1	TGTGCCAGCAGCTGGGGAGGTGCAGGGCGTTCTTTCTTT	CASSWGGAGRSFF
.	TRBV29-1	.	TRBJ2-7	TGCAGCGTCGGGGATAATGGAATTTACGAGCAGTACTTC	CSVGDNGIYEQYF
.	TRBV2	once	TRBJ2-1	TGTGCCAGCAGGCTAACAGGGTCCTACAATGAGCAGTTCTTC	CASRLTGSYNEQFF
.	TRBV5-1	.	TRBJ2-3	TGCGCCAGCAGCTTTGGGCACGCGGGCACAGATACGCAGTATTTT	CASSFGHAGTDTQYF
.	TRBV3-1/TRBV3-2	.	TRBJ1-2	TGTGCCAGCAGCCAAGATGTTGGCAGAACCTATGGCTACACCTTC	CASSQDVGRTYGYTF
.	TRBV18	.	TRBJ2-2	TGTGCCAGCTCATCCAGTTCTCCCACCGGGGAGCTGTTTTTT	CASSSSSPTGELFF
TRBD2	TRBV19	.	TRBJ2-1	TGTGCCAGTAGTATAGTGGGGCTAGCGGGGGGGTACAATGAGCAGTTCTTC	CASSIVGLAGGYNEQFF
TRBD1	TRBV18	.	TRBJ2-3	TGTGCCAGCGCCCGGGACAGCCAGGCAGATACGCAGTATTTT	CASARDSQADTQYF
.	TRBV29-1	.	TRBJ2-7	TGCAGCGTTCTGGCCACAGGGGGGGGCGAGCAGTACTTC	CSVLATGGGEQYF
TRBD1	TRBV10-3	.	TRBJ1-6	TGTGCCATCAGTGCCTGGGACAGGGAGAATTCACCCCTCCACTTT	CAISAWDRENSPLHF
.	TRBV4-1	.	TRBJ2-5	TGCGCCAGCAGCCAAGCAGGGTATGGGGAGACCCAGTACTTC	CASSQAGYGETQYF
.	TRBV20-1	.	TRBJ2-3	TGCAGTGCTTCGGGGCCAGATACGCAGTATTTT	CSASGPDTQYF
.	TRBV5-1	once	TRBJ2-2	TGCGCCAGCAGCACCCAAACCGGGGAGCTGTTTTTT	CASSTQTGELFF
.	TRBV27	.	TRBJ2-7	TGTGCCAGCAGTTTATTAAGGGGGGCGAAGTACGAGCAGTACTTC	CASSLLRGAKYEQYF
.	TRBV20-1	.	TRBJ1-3	TGCAGTGCTAGTCCCCCTACAGGAAGATGGGGAAACACCATATATTTT	CSASPPTGRWGNTIYF
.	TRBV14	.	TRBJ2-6	TGTGCCAGCAGCCAAGAGGCGCGAACCGGGGCCAACGTCCTGACTTTC	CASSQEARTGANVLTF
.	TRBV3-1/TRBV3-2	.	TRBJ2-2	TGTGCCAGCAGCCCAAGGACCGACACCGGGGAGCTGTTTTTT	CASSPRTDTGELFF
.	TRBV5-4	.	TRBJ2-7	TGTGCCAGCAGCGATCGTCGGGTGGGCTCCTACGAGCAGTACTTC	CASSDRRVGSYEQYF
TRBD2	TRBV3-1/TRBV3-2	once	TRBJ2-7	TGTGCCAGCAGCCAAAGACTAGCGAGTATCTACGAGCAGTACTTC	CASSQRLASIYEQYF
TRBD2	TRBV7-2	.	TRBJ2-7	TGTGCCAGCAGCTTAGGCTTGGGCGGGGGGTTAGTATCCTACGAGCAGTACTTC	CASSLGLGGGLVSYEQYF
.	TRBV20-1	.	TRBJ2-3	TGCAGTGCTAGTCTCCCCGGACAGAGAACCACAGATACGCAGTATTTT	CSASLPGQRTTDTQYF
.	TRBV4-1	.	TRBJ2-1	TGCGCCAGCAGCCAAGTCAGGAGCGTCAATGAGCAGTTCTTC	CASSQVRSVNEQFF
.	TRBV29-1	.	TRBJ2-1	TGCAGCGTTGATCGGCCGGGCACAGGGAGTGAGCAGTTCTTC	CSVDRPGTGSEQFF
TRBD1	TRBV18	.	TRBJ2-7	TGTGCCAGCTCACCACCGACAGGGTCCTACGAGCAGTACTTC	CASSPPTGSYEQYF
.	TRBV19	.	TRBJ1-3	TGTGCCAGTCAAAGTGGAAACACCATATATTTT	CASQSGNTIYF
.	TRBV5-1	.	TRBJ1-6	TGCGCCAGCAGCTTGGGGGTCGGGGTTCCCCTCCACTTT	CASSLGVGVPLHF
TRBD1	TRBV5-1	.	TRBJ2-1	TGCGCCAGCAGCACTGAAGGACAGGCCCTCGGCAATGAGCAGTTCTTC	CASSTEGQALGNEQFF
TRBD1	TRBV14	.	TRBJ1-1	TGTGCCAGCAGCCAAGGAAGACAGGGAGCTTTCTTT	CASSQGRQGAFF
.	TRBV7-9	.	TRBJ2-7	TGTGCCAGCAGCTTAGCCTTCTACGAGCAGTACTTC	CASSLAFYEQYF
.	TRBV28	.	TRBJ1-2	TGTGCCAGCAGGGACTCCCTTAACTATGGCTACACCTTC	CASRDSLNYGYTF
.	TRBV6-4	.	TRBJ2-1	TGTGCCAGCAGTGACTCTACTCCGGGTGAGCAGTTCTTC	CASSDSTPGEQFF
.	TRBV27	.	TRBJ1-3	TGTGCCAGCAGTCCACAACCCTCTGGAAACACCATATATTTT	CASSPQPSGNTIYF
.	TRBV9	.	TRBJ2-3	TGTGCCAGCAGCTCCTCGGGACTTCCCACAGATACGCAGTATTTT	CASSSSGLPTDTQYF
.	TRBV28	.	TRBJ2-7	TGTGCCAGCAGCTACAGGACCGGGCGCCTCGCGCAGTACTTC	CASSYRTGRLAQYF
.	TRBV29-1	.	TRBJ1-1	TGCAGCGTTGCGGCAGGGGCCCGGTTCACTGAAGCTTTCTTT	CSVAAGARFTEAFF
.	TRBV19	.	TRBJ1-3	TGTGCCAGTAGTACTCAGGACGGATTTGGAAACACCATATATTTT	CASSTQDGFGNTIYF
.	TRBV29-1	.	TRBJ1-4	TGCAGCGGAAAACAGGGAGGTAATGAAAAACTGTTTTTT	CSGKQGGNEKLFF
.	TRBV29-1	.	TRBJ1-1	TGCAGCGCTTCGACAGTGGAAGCTTTCTTT	CSASTVEAFF
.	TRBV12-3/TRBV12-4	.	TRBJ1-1	TGTGCCAGCACCGGTTGGGCGAACACTGAAGCTTTCTTT	CASTGWANTEAFF
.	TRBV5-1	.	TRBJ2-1	TGCGCCAGCAGCTCGGGCCAGGGGTTGGGGAATGAGCAGTTCTTC	CASSSGQGLGNEQFF
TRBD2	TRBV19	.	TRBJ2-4	TGTGCCAGTAGTGATCGGGGACTAGCGGGGCCGCTAGCCAAAAACATTCAGTACTTC	CASSDRGLAGPLAKNIQYF
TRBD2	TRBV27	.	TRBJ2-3	TGTGCCAGCAGTTTCAAGCAGCGGGGTAGCACAGATACGCAGTATTTT	CASSFKQRGSTDTQYF
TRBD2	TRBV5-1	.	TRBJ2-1	TGCGCCAGCAGTGATACTGCGGGGGGCAATGAGCAGTTCTTC	CASSDTAGGNEQFF
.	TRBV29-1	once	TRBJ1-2	TGCAGCGCTGACAGAGCCTATGGCTACACCTTC	CSADRAYGYTF
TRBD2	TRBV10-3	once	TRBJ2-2	TGTGCCACAGCGTACGGGGGGACCTACACCGGGGAGCTGTTTTTT	CATAYGGTYTGELFF
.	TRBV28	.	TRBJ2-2	TGTGCGAGCAGGGACCCTAACACCGGGGAGCTGTTTTTT	CASRDPNTGELFF
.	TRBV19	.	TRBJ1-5	TGTGCCAGTAGTATCGAGAGGGGGGATCAGCCCCAGCATTTT	CASSIERGDQPQHF
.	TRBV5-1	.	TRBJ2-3	TGCGCCAGCAGCTTCTTTGGGGGCCCGGTAGATACGCAGTATTTT	CASSFFGGPVDTQYF
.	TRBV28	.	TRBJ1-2	TGTGCCAGCAGTTTACGGGGAGGCTATGGCTACACCTTC	CASSLRGGYGYTF
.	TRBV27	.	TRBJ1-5	TGTGCCAGCAGACCGTTAGAGCCGAATCAGCCCCAGCATTTT	CASRPLEPNQPQHF
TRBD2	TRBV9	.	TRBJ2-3	TGTGCCAGCAGCGTCACGGGGGGGCGAGTAGGTAACACAGATACGCAGTATTTT	CASSVTGGRVGNTDTQYF
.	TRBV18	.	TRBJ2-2	TGTGCCAGCTCACCAGCGGTCGTCCGGGACGTCGGGGAGCTGTTTTTT	CASSPAVVRDVGELFF